A selection of T cell receptor beta chains follows, all from one sample in a study of blood T cell repertoires in COVID-19. Produced via immunoSEQ multiplex PCR; TCRdb's table is partial and in-frame only. The sample has about 140,000 clones, roughly 80% seen once. Sequenced sample: peripheral blood. These receptors were taken from a man aged 50-59 years with acute or convalescent COVID-19. Both conserved end residues are part of each CDR3. A D gene is named only where the DNA matches it firmly. Some rows have no size entry. The others give once, few or many, or a class for an expanded clone.

v_call	j_call	d_call	clone_size	cdr3_nt	cdr3_aa
TRBV4-1	TRBJ2-6	-	few	TGCGCCAGCAGCCTGGCTCCAGCAGGGACTGGGGCCAACGTCCTGACTTTC	CASSLAPAGTGANVLTF
TRBV19	TRBJ1-2	-	-	TGTGCCAGTAGTATAGAGGGGACTGTCGGGGGCTACACCTTC	CASSIEGTVGGYTF
TRBV6-5	TRBJ1-2	TRBD1	few	TGTGCCAGCAGATTACAGGGGGCCGGATTTGGCTACACCTTC	CASRLQGAGFGYTF
TRBV2	TRBJ2-5	TRBD1	-	TGTGCCGGTCAATACGGGGGACAGGGGCAAGAGACCCAGTACTTC	CAGQYGGQGQETQYF
TRBV15	TRBJ1-4	-	-	TGTGCCACCAGCAGAGCGGGGGGTGGTTATGAAAAACTGTTTTTT	CATSRAGGGYEKLFF
TRBV2	TRBJ1-1	-	-	TGTGCCAGCACCCTAACTCGACAGATTAACACTGAAGCTTTCTTT	CASTLTRQINTEAFF
TRBV5-1	TRBJ2-1	-	-	TGCGCCAGCAGCATTATGAACCAGGGCCGCTCCTACAATGAGCAGTTCTTC	CASSIMNQGRSYNEQFF
TRBV5-4	TRBJ1-1	TRBD1	-	TGTGCCAGCAGCACGACAGGGGGCACCGAAGCTTTCTTT	CASSTTGGTEAFF
TRBV7-2	TRBJ1-1	-	-	TGTGCCAGCAGCCCGGGGACTGCACACACTGAAGCTTTCTTT	CASSPGTAHTEAFF
TRBV9	TRBJ2-3	TRBD2	-	TGTGCCAGCAGCGTAGGTAGCGGGGTAGGAGATACGCAGTATTTT	CASSVGSGVGDTQYF
TRBV19	TRBJ2-3	TRBD2	-	TGTGCCAGTAGTATCCCTAGCGGGGGGGCGGGCGCAGATACGCAGTATTTT	CASSIPSGGAGADTQYF
TRBV19	TRBJ1-2	TRBD1	-	TGTGCCAGTAGTACTCGGGACAGGTCGGGCGGCTACACCTTC	CASSTRDRSGGYTF
TRBV24-1	TRBJ1-2	TRBD1	-	TGTGCCACCAGTGACCCAAGGGACAGTTTGGCTGGCTACACCTTC	CATSDPRDSLAGYTF
TRBV6-5	TRBJ1-3	-	-	TGTGCCAGCAGAGCAGGCTCTGGAAACACCATATATTTT	CASRAGSGNTIYF
TRBV19	TRBJ1-3	-	-	TGTGCCACAGGGCGTGGGGGAAACACCATATATTTT	CATGRGGNTIYF
TRBV9	TRBJ1-1	-	-	TGTGCCAGCAGCCCCGGGAGCACTGAAGCTTTCTTT	CASSPGSTEAFF
TRBV30	TRBJ1-1	-	-	TGTGCCTGGAGTCCCAACAGGGCCAAAGGGGCTTTCTTT	CAWSPNRAKGAFF
TRBV7-9	TRBJ1-2	-	few	TGTGCCAGCAGCCCACAGAACTATGGCTACACCTTC	CASSPQNYGYTF
TRBV9	TRBJ1-3	TRBD1	-	TGTGCCAGCAGCGTAGATCACAGGGGATCAGGAAACACCATATATTTT	CASSVDHRGSGNTIYF
TRBV18	TRBJ2-5	TRBD2	-	TGTGCCAGCTCACCAAACTCGGCTAGCGGGGCCCGAGGCGGGTCGGAGACCCAGTACTTC	CASSPNSASGARGGSETQYF
TRBV20-1	TRBJ1-1	-	once	TGCAGTGCTAGTCGGGGGGGTAATGAAGCTTTCTTT	CSASRGGNEAFF
TRBV6-5	TRBJ2-2	TRBD1	-	TGTGCCATCGACAGGGGGCGGGACACCGGGGAGCTGTTTTTT	CAIDRGRDTGELFF
TRBV6-5	TRBJ1-4	-	-	TGTGCCAGCAGTAACAACAGGGTTCCTAGTGAAAAACTGTTTTTT	CASSNNRVPSEKLFF
TRBV9	TRBJ2-3	-	-	TGTGCCAGCAGCGCCACAGGGTGGGGAAGCACAGATACGCAGTATTTT	CASSATGWGSTDTQYF
TRBV19	TRBJ1-1	TRBD1	once	TGTGCCAGCCGGGACAGGGGATTAGGAGCTTTCTTT	CASRDRGLGAFF
TRBV7-8	TRBJ1-5	TRBD1	many	TGTGCCAGCAGCGGGAACAGGGGGGGAAACAATCAGCCCCAGCATTTT	CASSGNRGGNNQPQHF
TRBV4-2	TRBJ1-2	-	-	TGTGCCAGCAGCCAAGATTTCCGCGTTTCTAACTATGGCTACACCTTC	CASSQDFRVSNYGYTF
TRBV6-4	TRBJ2-5	TRBD1	-	TGTGCCAGCAGTGACTCGTCCGGCGGACAGGTGGAAGAGACCCAGTACTTC	CASSDSSGGQVEETQYF
TRBV7-6	TRBJ2-7	TRBD1	-	TGTGCCAGCAGCTTAGAGGACAGGGGTTACGAGCAGTACTTC	CASSLEDRGYEQYF
TRBV9	TRBJ2-3	-	-	TGTGCCAGCACCCTAGGGGGTGGATGGGGGGGCAGCACAGATACGCAGTATTTT	CASTLGGGWGGSTDTQYF
TRBV10-2	TRBJ1-6	-	-	TGCGCCAGCGTTGACAGGTCTGCTTCACCCCTCCACTTT	CASVDRSASPLHF
TRBV5-6	TRBJ1-1	TRBD1	-	TGTGCCAGCAGCCCGGCCAGGACAGGGGGCCGGAACACTGAAGCTTTCTTT	CASSPARTGGRNTEAFF
TRBV6-5	TRBJ1-2	TRBD1	-	TGTGCCAGCAGCGAGGGGGCTGGCTATGGCTACACCTTC	CASSEGAGYGYTF
TRBV5-6	TRBJ1-2	TRBD1	once	TGTGCCAGCAGCTTGGGAGGACAGGGTGGCTATGGCTACACCTTC	CASSLGGQGGYGYTF
TRBV6-1	TRBJ1-3	-	-	TGTGCCAGCAGTGAAGGGGGGCCTAGAAACACCATATATTTT	CASSEGGPRNTIYF
TRBV2	TRBJ2-5	-	-	TGTGCCAGCGGGGGCAGGGACCAAGAGACCCAGTACTTC	CASGGRDQETQYF
TRBV30	TRBJ1-5	-	-	TGTGCCTGGAGTATACGGACAGCTAAGGTTCGCAATCAGCCCCAGCATTTT	CAWSIRTAKVRNQPQHF
TRBV6-6	TRBJ2-5	-	-	TGTGCCAGCAGTCGGGATTTCCTAGGGACCCAGTACTTC	CASSRDFLGTQYF
TRBV7-8	TRBJ1-5	TRBD1	-	TGTGCCAGCAGCTCGGGACAGGGGGTGAATCAGCCCCAGCATTTT	CASSSGQGVNQPQHF
TRBV28	TRBJ1-5	TRBD1	-	TGTGCCAGCAGTCGGGGGAGGCGGACAGGGGTCCCCCAGCCCCAGCATTTT	CASSRGRRTGVPQPQHF
TRBV3-1/TRBV3-2	TRBJ1-1	-	once	TGTGCCAGCAGCCAAGTTGGGGGGGACACTGAAGCTTTCTTT	CASSQVGGDTEAFF
TRBV10-3	TRBJ1-1	-	many	TGTGCCATCAGTGTGCGGGGGGTGAAGGGGGAAAGGAGGGACACTGAAGCTTTCTTT	CAISVRGVKGERRDTEAFF
TRBV30	TRBJ1-1	-	few	TGTGCCTGGAGTACCCCATCGGGATTATCTGAAGCTTTCTTT	CAWSTPSGLSEAFF
TRBV2	TRBJ1-2	-	-	TGTGCCAGCAGCGTAGACAAAGGCTATGGCTACACCTTC	CASSVDKGYGYTF
TRBV5-5	TRBJ1-6	TRBD1	few	TGTGCCAGCAGCGCCTACAGGGAAAGGGGGCTTGTGACCCTCCACTTT	CASSAYRERGLVTLHF
TRBV2	TRBJ1-2	TRBD1	-	TGTGCCAGCCTAACCGGGACAGCCACCGGCTACACCTTC	CASLTGTATGYTF
TRBV5-1	TRBJ2-1	TRBD1	-	TGCGCCAGCAGCCTCGGACAGGATTACAATGAGCAGTTCTTC	CASSLGQDYNEQFF
TRBV6-5	TRBJ2-2	TRBD1	-	TGTGCCAGCAGAGACAGGGGGCGCACCACCGGGGAGCTGTTTTTT	CASRDRGRTTGELFF
TRBV11-3	TRBJ2-2	TRBD1	few	TGTGCCAGCAGCTTAGGGGACAGGGTCACCCCTAACACCGGGGAGCTGTTTTTT	CASSLGDRVTPNTGELFF
TRBV7-7	TRBJ2-3	TRBD2	-	TGTGCCAGCAGCCCCGGACTAGTGGGCACAGATACGCAGTATTTT	CASSPGLVGTDTQYF
TRBV4-2	TRBJ2-3	TRBD2	-	TGTGCCAGCAGCCCCCCGGGACTAGTTCCAGATACGCAGTATTTT	CASSPPGLVPDTQYF
TRBV4-1	TRBJ2-2	-	-	TGCGCCAGCAGCCAAGATCGCGCGGGCACCGGGGAGCTGTTTTTT	CASSQDRAGTGELFF
TRBV7-9	TRBJ2-7	TRBD1	few	TGTGCCAGCAGCCGAACACAGGGGGGCTACGAGCAGTACTTC	CASSRTQGGYEQYF